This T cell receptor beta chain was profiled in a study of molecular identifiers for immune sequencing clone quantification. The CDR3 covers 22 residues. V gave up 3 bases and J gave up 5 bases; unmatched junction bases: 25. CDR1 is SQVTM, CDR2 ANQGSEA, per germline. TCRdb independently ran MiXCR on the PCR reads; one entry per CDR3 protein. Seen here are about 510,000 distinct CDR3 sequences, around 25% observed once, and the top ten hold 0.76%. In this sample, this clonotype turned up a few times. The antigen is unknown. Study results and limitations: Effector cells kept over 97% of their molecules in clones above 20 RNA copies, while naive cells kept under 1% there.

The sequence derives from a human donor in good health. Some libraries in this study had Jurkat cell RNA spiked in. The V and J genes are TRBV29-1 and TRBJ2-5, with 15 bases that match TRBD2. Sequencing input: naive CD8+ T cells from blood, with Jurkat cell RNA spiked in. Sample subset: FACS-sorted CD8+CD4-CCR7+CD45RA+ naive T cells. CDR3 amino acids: CSVDLTGQGAQGLAGGHETQYF. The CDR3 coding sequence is TGCAGCGTTGACCTTACAGGACAGGGGGCCCAAGGACTAGCGGGAGGGCATGAGACCCAGTACTTC. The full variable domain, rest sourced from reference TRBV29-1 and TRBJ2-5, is SAVISQKPSRDICQRGTSLTIQCQVDSQVTMMFWYRQQPGQSLTLIATANQGSEATYESGFVIDKFPISRPNLTFSTLTVSNMSPEDSSIYLCSVDLTGQGAQGLAGGHETQYFGPGTRLLVL.